The clone carrying this T cell receptor beta chain was counted many times. Antigen unknown. The sample is drawn from a study of shared clonotypes between healthy human individuals. CDR1 is MDHEN, CDR2 SYDVKM, per germline. V lost 7 bases and J lost 10, with 20 bases in between. The CDR3 covers 15 residues. The study drew all its donors from Caucasian adults living in Nashville, Tennessee. Method: immunoSEQ multiplex PCR; TCRdb's copy keeps in-frame clones and lacks some. The top ten clones hold approximately 15% of a sample with about 96,000 clones, over 40% of them seen once. Study-level results: Exclusively blood specimens were collected; tissue repertoires likely differ.

The sample was PBMCs. The source is a woman aged 40 to 50 in good health. Some clones in this sample may be carry-over from other donors' samples. The chain is built from TRBV28 and TRBJ1-6; D is possibly TRBD1 (5 bases). CDR3 bases: TGTGCCAGCACCGCCCTGGGTCAGGGCGGCTCACCCCTCCACTTT. This encodes CASTALGQGGSPLHF.